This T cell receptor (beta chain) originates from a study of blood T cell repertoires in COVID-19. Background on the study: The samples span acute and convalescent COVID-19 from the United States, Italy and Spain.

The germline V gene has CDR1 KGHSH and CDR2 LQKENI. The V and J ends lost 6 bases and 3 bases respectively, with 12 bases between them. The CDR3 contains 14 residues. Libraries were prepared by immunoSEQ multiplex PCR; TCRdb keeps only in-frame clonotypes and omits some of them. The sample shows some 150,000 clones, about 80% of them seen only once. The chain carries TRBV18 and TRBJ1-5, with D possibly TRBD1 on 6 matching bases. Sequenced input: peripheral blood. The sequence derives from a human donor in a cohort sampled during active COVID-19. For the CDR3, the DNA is TGTGCCAGCTCCCAAGGACAGCACAATCAGCCCCAGCATTTT. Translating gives CASSQGQHNQPQHF.